One and the same sample provided the 15 T cell receptor beta chains below, sequenced in a study of identical twins. TCRdb redid the calling of the 5' RACE reads with MiXCR, one entry per CDR3 protein. The sample lists about 240,000 distinct CDR3 sequences; over 9.5% were seen once. The sample comprised memory T cells sorted from blood. These receptors were taken from a man in his fifties or sixties in good health.

This clonotype was recorded at least ten times. This rearrangement joins TRBV25-1 to TRBJ2-7; TRBD1 matches at 9 bases. The CDR3 is made up of 13 amino acids. Germline CDR1 and CDR2: MGHDK and SYGVNS. The V segment lost 7 bases and the J segment 6 bases; nucleotides outside the gene matches: 7. The CDR3 nucleotides are TGTGCCAGCAACCGACAGGGGGAGCGCGAGCAGTACTTC. Amino acids: CASNRQGEREQYF.

This clonotype was recorded at least ten times. The DNA of the CDR3 is TGTGCCAGCAGCCCCCGAGGCTCTGCTAACTATGGCTACACCTTC. Translation: CASSPRGSANYGYTF. J is TRBJ1-2 and V is TRBV27, with D unclear. The CDR3 is made up of 15 amino acids. Germline V gene lookup returns CDR1 MNHEY and CDR2 SMNVEV (reference sequence). V was pared by 6 bases and J by 0 bases, with 14 bases between.

The rearrangement uses TRBV29-1 and TRBJ2-3; the D call may be TRBD1 or TRBD2 (9 bases each). The CDR3 is 18 amino acids. Germline V gene sequence: CDR1 SQVTM, CDR2 ANQGSEA. V lost 0 bases to trimming and J lost 4 bases, with 23 bases between them. The CDR3 loop reads CSVEDRAGGTGRSDTQYF. CDR3 DNA: TGCAGCGTTGAAGATCGGGCGGGAGGGACAGGGCGCTCAGATACGCAGTATTTT.

In its sample, this clonotype was seen many times. The chain links TRBV5-1 to TRBJ2-1; no clear D. The V end lost 2 bases, the J end lost 5 bases, and 5 bases lay between the germline ends. The CDR3 runs 12 residues. Germline V gene lookup returns CDR1 SGHRS and CDR2 YFSETQ. This chain's CDR3 is CASSLGHNEQFF. The CDR3 DNA reads TGCGCCAGCAGCTTAGGCCACAATGAGCAGTTCTTC.

At least ten counts were recorded for this clonotype. The chain couples TRBV4-3 to TRBJ2-1; D is unresolved. Per germline, CDR1 LGHNA and CDR2 YSLEER. CDR3 length: 20 amino acids. The V gene lost 0 bases and the J gene lost 0 bases, with 21 bases spanning the gap. For the CDR3, the DNA is TGCGCCAGCAGCCAAGATCCCCGACATGGCCCATCGTTCTCCTACAATGAGCAGTTCTTC. Translated, it gives CASSQDPRHGPSFSYNEQFF.

This clonotype appeared many times. The chain uses TRBV5-1 and TRBJ1-4; D is perhaps TRBD1 (5 bases). Trimming left V 2 bases short and J 3 bases short, with 8 bases between. Per the germline V gene, CDR1 is SGHRS and CDR2 is YFSETQ. This CDR3 is built from 14 residues. The CDR3 sequence is CASSLRGPNEKLFF. CDR3 nucleotides: TGCGCCAGCAGCTTAAGGGGCCCTAATGAAAAACTGTTTTTT.

This clonotype was observed at least ten times. This chain links TRBV3-1 with TRBJ1-2; 9 bases are a match to TRBD1. Germline V gives CDR1 LGHDT, CDR2 YNNKEL (reference sequence). The CDR3 spans 16 residues. V dropped 3 bases and J dropped 3; count of bases not matched to a gene: 8. CDR3 sequence: CASSHPQGQGDYGYTF. As DNA, the CDR3 is TGTGCCAGCAGCCATCCCCAGGGACAGGGCGACTATGGCTACACCTTC.

This clonotype was recorded once. V and J are TRBV6-2 or TRBV6-3 and TRBJ2-5; tentative D call: TRBD1 (5 bases). V was trimmed by 6 bases and J by 0 bases, leaving 14 bases between them. Germline V CDR1 and CDR2: MNHEY, SVGEGT. This CDR3 spans 15 amino acids. The CDR3 DNA is TGTGCCAGCAGCCCCCGACAGACGTACCAAGAGACCCAGTACTTC. This encodes CASSPRQTYQETQYF.

This clonotype was recorded at least ten times. This sequence joins TRBV11-2 and TRBJ1-4, with TRBD1 identical over 8 bases. Germline lookup yields CDR1 SGHAT and CDR2 FQNNGV. V lost 4 bases to trimming and J lost 5 bases; unmatched junction nucleotides: 9. This CDR3 region has 16 residues. CDR3 nucleotides: TGTGCCAGCAGCTCGCGGACAGGGCAGGCGAATGAAAAACTGTTTTTT. Its translation is CASSSRTGQANEKLFF.

In this sample, this clonotype turned up a few times. V gene TRBV30 combines with J gene TRBJ1-3, with 8 bases fitting TRBD1. Per the germline V gene, CDR1 is GTSNPN and CDR2 is SVGIG (reference sequence). Germline trimming cut 2 bases from V and 3 bases from J; bases unmatched to any gene: 3. The CDR3 totals 14 residues. CDR3 region: CAWSRTGSGNTIYF. CDR3 sequence (DNA): TGTGCCTGGAGTAGGACAGGGAGTGGAAACACCATATATTTT.

This clonotype showed up just a few times. This chain connects TRBV28 to TRBJ2-5, with 15 bases identical to TRBD2. This CDR3 has 18 residues. Looked up from germline, CDR1 is MDHEN and CDR2 is SYDVKM. V dropped 5 bases and J dropped 5; count of bases not matched to a gene: 12. In nucleotides, the CDR3 is TGTGCCAGCAGTCCGAGGACTAGCGGGAGGGCCGGGGCGGAGACCCAGTACTTC. The encoded protein is CASSPRTSGRAGAETQYF.

This clonotype was observed many times. V gene TRBV20-1 combines with J gene TRBJ2-7; D might be TRBD1 or TRBD2, each matching 5 bases. The germline V gene encodes CDR1 DFQATT and CDR2 SNEGSKA (reference sequence). Trimming removed 8 bases from V and 7 bases from J, with 21 bases in between. The length of the CDR3 is 13 residues. CDR3 in amino acids: CSRMDGATLEQYF. The CDR3 DNA reads as TGCAGTCGGATGGACGGGGCTACGTTGGAGCAGTACTTC.

This clonotype turned up a few times. The rearrangement links TRBV28 to TRBJ2-7; D perhaps matches TRBD2 (6 bases). CDR1 and CDR2 (germline): MDHEN, SYDVKM. Trimming pared 1 base from V and 4 bases from J, leaving 17 bases between. This CDR3 is 16 amino acids long. The CDR3 DNA is TGTGCCAGCAGTTTATCATATGGGACTCCGATATACGAGCAGTACTTC. This encodes CASSLSYGTPIYEQYF.

This clonotype was counted between two and nine times. The chain couples TRBV20-1 to TRBJ1-1; D remains ambiguous. Germline CDR1 and CDR2: DFQATT and SNEGSKA (reference sequence). V shed 6 bases and J shed 4 bases, with 18 bases lying between them. The CDR3 is made up of 14 amino acids. The chain's CDR3 is CSANGRMSGTEAFF. CDR3 coding DNA: TGCAGTGCAAACGGACGCATGTCAGGCACTGAAGCTTTCTTT.

The CDR3 sequence is CASSDSLTGRETQYF. The CDR3 region has the DNA TGTGCCAGCAGTGATTCCCTGACAGGGCGGGAGACCCAGTACTTC. This chain connects TRBV25-1 to TRBJ2-5, with 7 nucleotides matching TRBD1. J was trimmed by 5 bases and V by 3 bases; bases with no gene match: 9. CDR1 MGHDK and CDR2 SYGVNS come from the germline V gene. This CDR3 contains 15 residues.